This T cell receptor beta chain comes out of a study of T cell responses to AZD1222 COVID-19 vaccine. General study findings and limits: Among vaccine-associated CD4 TCRs, coverage spanned spike, with dominance at 160-218 and 743-854.

This clone occurred once. Its cognate antigen is unknown. TCRdb keeps only in-frame clones here, not all; method: immunoSEQ multiplex PCR. This sample carries over 130,000 clones, around 88% of them seen once, and the ten largest clones take 3% to 4.5%. Trimming removed 5 bases from V and 1 base from J, with 11 bases in between. The CDR3 spans 14 residues. The germline gives CDR1 SGHDN, CDR2 FVKESK. The origin of this receptor is an adult in good health. Material: peripheral blood, obtained on day 0 of AZD1222 vaccination. The J gene is TRBJ1-1, the V gene TRBV14, with D possibly TRBD1 on 5 matching bases. CDR3: CASSDGTANTEAFF. The CDR3 DNA reads as TGTGCCAGCAGCGATGGGACCGCGAACACTGAAGCTTTCTTT.